What follows are 10 T cell receptor beta chains derived from one specimen sequenced in a study of blood T cell repertoires in COVID-19. The method was immunoSEQ multiplex PCR; TCRdb's version includes in-frame clones alone and lacks a portion of them. The profile shows about 480,000 clones, about 89% of them singletons. The specimen sequenced was peripheral blood. These receptors came from a woman in her thirties with acute or convalescent COVID-19.

The V and J genes are TRBV29-1 and TRBJ1-1; possibly TRBD1 for D (6 bases). This CDR3 has 15 residues. Per the germline V gene, CDR1 is SQVTM and CDR2 is ANQGSEA. The germline V and J ends were trimmed by 4 bases and 4 bases, with 19 bases remaining between them. The CDR3 reads CSVVYRGGRGTEAFF. The CDR3 region has the DNA TGCAGCGTTGTCTATCGGGGGGGCAGGGGCACTGAAGCTTTCTTT.

The chain uses TRBV12-5 and TRBJ2-3, with D hard to call. The CDR3 consists of 14 residues. V shed 7 bases and J shed 0 bases, with 11 bases lying between them. Germline loops: CDR1 LGHNT, CDR2 FRNRAP. In nucleotides, the CDR3 is TGTGCTAGTGCCCGGTACGGTAGCACAGATACGCAGTATTTT. This sequence encodes CASARYGSTDTQYF.

V and J are TRBV23-1 and TRBJ2-1; D possibly corresponds to TRBD1 (5 bases). TRBV23-1 is labeled an ORF, and its function is uncertain. V was shortened by 10 bases and J by 7 bases, with 17 bases between the two germline ends. This CDR3 is 13 amino acids long. Here the CDR3 DNA reads TGCGCCATTCAGGGTAGGAGCATGAATGAGCAGTTCTTC. Protein product: CAIQGRSMNEQFF.

The V and J genes are TRBV5-1 and TRBJ2-2; D possibly corresponds to TRBD2 (7 bases). V dropped 7 bases and J dropped 5 bases, with 21 bases sitting between them. This CDR3 has 16 residues. CDR1 SGHRS and CDR2 YFSETQ come from the germline V gene. The DNA for the CDR3 is TGCGCCAGCCGGCGGGGGCTGCCAGGGGATACCGGGGAGCTGTTTTTT. Protein sequence: CASRRGLPGDTGELFF.

The chain recombines TRBV20-1 with TRBJ2-2; TRBD2 aligns across 8 bases. Per germline, CDR1 DFQATT and CDR2 SNEGSKA (reference sequence). Trimming at V came to 3 bases and at J to 0 bases, leaving 6 bases not matched to a gene. The CDR3 covers 16 residues. The CDR3 sequence is CSASLLAGPNTGELFF. The DNA of the CDR3 is TGCAGTGCTAGTCTCTTAGCGGGGCCGAACACCGGGGAGCTGTTTTTT.

The CDR3 reads CASSLVGEALGGYTF. The CDR3 DNA reads TGCGCCAGCAGCTTGGTGGGGGAGGCCTTGGGTGGCTACACCTTC. This chain uses TRBV5-1 with TRBJ1-2; possibly TRBD1 for D (5 bases). This CDR3 region has 15 residues. Trimming cost V 0 bases and J 7 bases, with 16 bases left between them. The germline CDR1 and CDR2 sequences are SGHRS and YFSETQ. The full variable domain, completed using reference TRBV5-1 and TRBJ1-2, is KAGVTQTPRYLIKTRGQQVTLSCSPISGHRSVSWYQQTPGQGLQFLFEYFSETQRNKGNFPGRFSGRQFSNSRSEMNVSTLELGDSALYLCASSLVGEALGGYTFGSGTRLTVV.

This chain's CDR3 is CASSSEGDYNEQFF. CDR3 nucleotide sequence: TGTGCCAGCAGTTCGGAAGGAGACTACAATGAGCAGTTCTTC. The chain carries TRBV27 and TRBJ2-1; D is undetermined. The germline V and J ends were trimmed by 4 bases and 3 bases, with 10 bases remaining between them. This CDR3 is built from 14 residues. Germline V gene sequence: CDR1 MNHEY, CDR2 SMNVEV (reference sequence).

V usage is TRBV11-2 and J usage is TRBJ2-5, with TRBD2 matching 7 bases. CDR3 length: 18 amino acids. With V trimmed by 0 bases and J by 2 bases, 12 bases remained unmatched. Germline lookup yields CDR1 SGHAT and CDR2 FQNNGV. The CDR3 spells CASSLDTWFSGKQETQYF. As DNA, the CDR3 is TGTGCCAGCAGCTTAGATACATGGTTCAGCGGGAAACAAGAGACCCAGTACTTC.

The chain is built from TRBV28 and TRBJ1-5, with D uncertain. Trimming stripped 6 bases from V and 0 bases from J, with 6 bases between. Germline lookup yields CDR1 MDHEN and CDR2 SYDVKM. CDR3 length: 13 residues. The CDR3 bases are TGTGCCAGCAGCCTTAATAGCAATCAGCCCCAGCATTTT. As protein: CASSLNSNQPQHF.

This chain's CDR3 is CASSRGGGARGKNIQYF. In DNA, the CDR3 is TGTGCCAGCAGCCGCGGCGGGGGGGCCAGGGGCAAAAACATTCAGTACTTC. V is TRBV5-4 and J is TRBJ2-4; 9 bases align to TRBD2. The V gene end was trimmed by 4 bases and the J gene end by 3 bases; junction bases not matched to a gene: 11. The CDR3 has 17 residues. Germline V gene lookup returns CDR1 SGHNT and CDR2 YYREEE (reference sequence).